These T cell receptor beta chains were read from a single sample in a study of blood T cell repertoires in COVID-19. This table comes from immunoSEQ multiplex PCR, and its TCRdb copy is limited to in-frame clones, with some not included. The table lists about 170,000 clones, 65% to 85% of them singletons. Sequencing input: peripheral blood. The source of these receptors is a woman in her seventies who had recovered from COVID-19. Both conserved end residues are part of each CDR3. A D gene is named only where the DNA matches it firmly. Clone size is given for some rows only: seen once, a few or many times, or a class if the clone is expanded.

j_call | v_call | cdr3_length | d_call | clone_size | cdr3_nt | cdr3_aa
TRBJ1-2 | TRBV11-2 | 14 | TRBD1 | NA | TGTGCCAGCAGCACCCGGACAGGGAGTCATGGCTACACCTTC | CASSTRTGSHGYTF
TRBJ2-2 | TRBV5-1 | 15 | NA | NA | TGCGCCAGCAGCTCGGGGCAGGGAGGCACCGGGGAGCTGTTTTTT | CASSSGQGGTGELFF
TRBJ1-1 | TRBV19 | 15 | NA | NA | TGTGCCAGTAGTGGCCCGGGGGGACGGAACACTGAAGCTTTCTTT | CASSGPGGRNTEAFF
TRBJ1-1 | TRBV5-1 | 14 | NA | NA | TGCGCCAGCAGCTTTGGGGGCGGGAACACTGAAGCTTTCTTT | CASSFGGGNTEAFF
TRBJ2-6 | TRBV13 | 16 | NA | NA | TGTGCCAGCAGCGGAGGAGGGTTCTCTGGGGCCAACGTCCTGACTTTC | CASSGGGFSGANVLTF
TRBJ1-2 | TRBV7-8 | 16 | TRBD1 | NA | TGTGCCAGCAGCCCGGGACAGCTGGGGAGTATCAGAGGCTACACCTTC | CASSPGQLGSIRGYTF
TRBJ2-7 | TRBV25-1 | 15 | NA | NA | TGTGCCAGCAGTGACGCGGTGGCAGGGACCTACGAGCAGTACTTC | CASSDAVAGTYEQYF
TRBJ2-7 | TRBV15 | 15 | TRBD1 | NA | TGTGCCACCAGCAGAACCGGGACAGGGTCCTACGAGCAGTACTTC | CATSRTGTGSYEQYF
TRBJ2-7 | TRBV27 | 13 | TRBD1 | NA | TGTGCCAGCAGAAAGACAGGGGCCTACGAGCAGTACTTC | CASRKTGAYEQYF
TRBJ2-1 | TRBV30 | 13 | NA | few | TGTGCCTGGAGCCGAACCCGATCCGGTGAGCAGTTCTTC | CAWSRTRSGEQFF
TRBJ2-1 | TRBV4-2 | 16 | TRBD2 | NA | TGTGCCAGCAGCCAAGATCGCCCGGGAGGGCCGGATGAGCAGTTCTTC | CASSQDRPGGPDEQFF
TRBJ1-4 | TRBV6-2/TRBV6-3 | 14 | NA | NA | TGTGCCAGCAGTCGCCCAGGGGCAGGTGAAAAACTGTTTTTT | CASSRPGAGEKLFF
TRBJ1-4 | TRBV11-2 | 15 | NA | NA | TGTGCCAGCAGCTTAGCGGGCTCGAGGGATGAAAAACTGTTTTTT | CASSLAGSRDEKLFF
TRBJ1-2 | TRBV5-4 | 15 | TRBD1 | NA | TGTGCCAGCAGCCAAAGAAACAGGGGGTCGGTTGGCTACACCTTC | CASSQRNRGSVGYTF
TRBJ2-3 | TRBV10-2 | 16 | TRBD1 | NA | TGCGCCAGTAGGGACCCGGACAGGGCCTTCACAGATACGCAGTATTTT | CASRDPDRAFTDTQYF
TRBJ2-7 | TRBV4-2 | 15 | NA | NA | TGTGCCAGCAGCCAAGAGCCTAGCTACTCCTACGAGCAGTACTTC | CASSQEPSYSYEQYF
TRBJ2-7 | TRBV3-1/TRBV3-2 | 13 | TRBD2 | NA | TGTGCCAGCAGCCAAGAGGGACTAGGACCGCTGTACTTC | CASSQEGLGPLYF
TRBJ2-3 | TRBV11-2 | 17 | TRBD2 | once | TGTGCCAGCAGCTTAGATCGGGGGGGCCCCGGCACAGATACGCAGTATTTT | CASSLDRGGPGTDTQYF
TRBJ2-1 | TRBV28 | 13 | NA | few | TGTGCCAGCAGTTTACTTACAGCGGATGAGCAGTTCTTC | CASSLLTADEQFF
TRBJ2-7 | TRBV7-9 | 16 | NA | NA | TGTGCCAGCAGCTTCGATCCCGCCCCCCCTAGTGCCGAGCAGTACTTC | CASSFDPAPPSAEQYF
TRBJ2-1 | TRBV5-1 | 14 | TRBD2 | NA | TGCGCCAGCAGCTTGGGACTAGCGGGGCTTGAGCAGTTCTTC | CASSLGLAGLEQFF
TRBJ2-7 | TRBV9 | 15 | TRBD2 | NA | TGTGCCAGCAGCGTTCATGAGCGGGGGGACTACGAGCAGTACTTC | CASSVHERGDYEQYF
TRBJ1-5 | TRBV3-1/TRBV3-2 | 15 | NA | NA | TGTGCCAGCAGCCAAGCCTCCGGGGGCAATCAGCCCCAGCATTTT | CASSQASGGNQPQHF
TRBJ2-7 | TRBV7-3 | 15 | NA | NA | TGTGCCAGCAGCTTAAACCGCGGACGGGACTACGAGCAGTACTTC | CASSLNRGRDYEQYF
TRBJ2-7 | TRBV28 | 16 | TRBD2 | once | TGTGCCAGCAGCCCCATCGGCGGGGGGCTCGGGTACGAGCAGTACTTC | CASSPIGGGLGYEQYF
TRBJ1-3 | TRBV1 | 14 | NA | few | NA | CTSPRVGGGNTIYF
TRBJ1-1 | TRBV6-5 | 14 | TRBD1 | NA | TGTGCCAGCACCCTCGGACAGGGGCGGACTGAAGCTTTCTTT | CASTLGQGRTEAFF
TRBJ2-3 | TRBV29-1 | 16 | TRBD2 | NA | TGCAGCGCTGGGGGGGGAACTAGCGGACGCACAGATACGCAGTATTTT | CSAGGGTSGRTDTQYF
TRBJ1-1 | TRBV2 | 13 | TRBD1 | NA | TGTGCCAGCAACACAGGGGGTAGTACTGAAGCTTTCTTT | CASNTGGSTEAFF
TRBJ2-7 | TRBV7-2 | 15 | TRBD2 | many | TGTGCCAGCAGCCCGACTAGCGGGAGGAACCACGAGCAGTACTTC | CASSPTSGRNHEQYF
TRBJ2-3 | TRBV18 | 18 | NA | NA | TGTGCCAGCTCACCACAGACGCGGGGTTCCTCTAGCACAGATACGCAGTATTTT | CASSPQTRGSSSTDTQYF
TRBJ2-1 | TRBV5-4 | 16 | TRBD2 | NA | TGTGCCAGCAGCCGAGTAGCGGGAGCCTCCCACAATGAGCAGTTCTTC | CASSRVAGASHNEQFF
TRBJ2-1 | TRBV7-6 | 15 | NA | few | TGTGCCAGCAGCCCCGCGGGCGAGGGTTGGAATGAGCAGTTCTTC | CASSPAGEGWNEQFF
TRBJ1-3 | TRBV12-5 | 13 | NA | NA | TGTGCTAGTGGTTTGGTACGGGTTAACACCATATATTTT | CASGLVRVNTIYF
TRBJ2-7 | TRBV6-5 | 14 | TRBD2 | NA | TGTGCCAGCAGTTACGGCGGGAGGGCGTACGAGCAGTACTTC | CASSYGGRAYEQYF
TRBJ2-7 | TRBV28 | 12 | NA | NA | TGTGCCAGCAGCTCCGTACTGTGGGAGCAGTACTTC | CASSSVLWEQYF
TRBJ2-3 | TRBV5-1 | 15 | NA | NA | TGCGCCAGCAGCTTGGGCCTGGCAGACACAGATACGCAGTATTTT | CASSLGLADTDTQYF